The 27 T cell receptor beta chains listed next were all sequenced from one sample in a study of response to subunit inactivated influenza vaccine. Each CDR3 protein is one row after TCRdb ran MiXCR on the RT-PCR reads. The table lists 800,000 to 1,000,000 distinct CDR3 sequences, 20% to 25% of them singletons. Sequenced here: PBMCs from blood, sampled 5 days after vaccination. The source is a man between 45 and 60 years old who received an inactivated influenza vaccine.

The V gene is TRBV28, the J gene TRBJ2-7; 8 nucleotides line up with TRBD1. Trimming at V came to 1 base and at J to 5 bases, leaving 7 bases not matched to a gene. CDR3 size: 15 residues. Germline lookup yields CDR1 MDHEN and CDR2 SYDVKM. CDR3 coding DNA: TGTGCCAGCAGTTTATTAGGGGGACAGGCGAACGAGCAGTACTTC. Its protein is CASSLLGGQANEQYF. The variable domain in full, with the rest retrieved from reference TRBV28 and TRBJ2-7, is DVKVTQSSRYLVKRTGEKVFLECVQDMDHENMFWYRQDPGLGLRLIYFSYDVKMKEKGDIPEGYSVSREKKERFSLILESASTNQTSMYLCASSLLGGQANEQYFGPGTRLTVT.

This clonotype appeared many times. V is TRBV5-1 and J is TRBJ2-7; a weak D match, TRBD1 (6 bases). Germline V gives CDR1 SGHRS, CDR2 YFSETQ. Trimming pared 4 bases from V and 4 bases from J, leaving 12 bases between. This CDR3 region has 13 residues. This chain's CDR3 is CASSPPTGYEQYF. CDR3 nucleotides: TGCGCCAGCAGCCCCCCTACAGGGTACGAGCAGTACTTC.

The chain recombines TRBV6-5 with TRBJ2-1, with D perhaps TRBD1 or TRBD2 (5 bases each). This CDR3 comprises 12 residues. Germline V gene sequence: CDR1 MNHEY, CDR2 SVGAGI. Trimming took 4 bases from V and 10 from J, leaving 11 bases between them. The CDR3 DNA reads TGTGCCAGCAGTTCCAGGGAGACGGAGCAGTTCTTC. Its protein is CASSSRETEQFF.

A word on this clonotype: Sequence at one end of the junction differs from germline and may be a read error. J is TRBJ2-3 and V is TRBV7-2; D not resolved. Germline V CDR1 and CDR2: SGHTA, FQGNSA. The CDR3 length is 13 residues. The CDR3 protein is CASSSQSTDTQCF. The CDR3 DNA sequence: TGTGCCAGCAGCTCGCAGAGCACAGATACGCAGTGTTTT.

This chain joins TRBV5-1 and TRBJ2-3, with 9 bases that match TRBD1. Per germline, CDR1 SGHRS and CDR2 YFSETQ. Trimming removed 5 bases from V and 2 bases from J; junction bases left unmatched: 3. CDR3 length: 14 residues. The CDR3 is CASSVQGATDTQYF. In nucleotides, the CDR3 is TGCGCCAGCAGTGTACAGGGGGCCACAGATACGCAGTATTTT.

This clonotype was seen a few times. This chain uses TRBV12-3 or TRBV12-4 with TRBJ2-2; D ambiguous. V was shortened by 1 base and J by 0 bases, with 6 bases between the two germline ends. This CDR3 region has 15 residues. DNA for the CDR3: TGTGCCAGCAGTTTAGAACAGACGAACACCGGGGAGCTGTTTTTT. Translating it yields CASSLEQTNTGELFF.

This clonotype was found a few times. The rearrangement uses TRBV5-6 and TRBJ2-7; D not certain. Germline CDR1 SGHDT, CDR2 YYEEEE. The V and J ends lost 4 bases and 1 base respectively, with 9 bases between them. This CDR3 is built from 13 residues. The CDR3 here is CASSTIGSYEQYF. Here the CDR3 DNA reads TGTGCCAGCAGCACGATCGGTTCCTACGAGCAGTACTTC.

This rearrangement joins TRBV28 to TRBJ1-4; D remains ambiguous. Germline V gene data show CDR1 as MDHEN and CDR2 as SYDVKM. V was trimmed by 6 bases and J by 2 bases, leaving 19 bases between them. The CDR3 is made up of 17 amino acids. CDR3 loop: CASRQGYRPGTNEKLFF. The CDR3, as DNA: TGTGCCAGCAGGCAAGGTTATCGGCCGGGGACTAATGAAAAACTGTTTTTT.

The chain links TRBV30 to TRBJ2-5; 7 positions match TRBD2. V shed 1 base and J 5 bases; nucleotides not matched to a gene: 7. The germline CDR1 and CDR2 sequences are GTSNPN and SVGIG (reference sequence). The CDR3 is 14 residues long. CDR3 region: CAWSGFILAETQYF. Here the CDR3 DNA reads TGTGCCTGGAGTGGTTTTATACTAGCGGAGACCCAGTACTTC.

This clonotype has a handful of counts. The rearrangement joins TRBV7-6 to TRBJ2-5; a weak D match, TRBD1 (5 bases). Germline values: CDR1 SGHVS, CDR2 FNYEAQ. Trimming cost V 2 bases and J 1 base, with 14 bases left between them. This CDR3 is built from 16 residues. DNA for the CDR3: TGTGCCAGCAGCTTATACTGGGGCGGAACCCAAGAGACCCAGTACTTC. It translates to CASSLYWGGTQETQYF.

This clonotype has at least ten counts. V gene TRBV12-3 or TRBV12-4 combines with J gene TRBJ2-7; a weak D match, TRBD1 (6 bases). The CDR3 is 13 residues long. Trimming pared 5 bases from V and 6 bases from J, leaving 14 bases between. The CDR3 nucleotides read TGTGCCAGCAGTCTGAATACAGGGTTCGAGCAGTACTTC. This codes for CASSLNTGFEQYF.

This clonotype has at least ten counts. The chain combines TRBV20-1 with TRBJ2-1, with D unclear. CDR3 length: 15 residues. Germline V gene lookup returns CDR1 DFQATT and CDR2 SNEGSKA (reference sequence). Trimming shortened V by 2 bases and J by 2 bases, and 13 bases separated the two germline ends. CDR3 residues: CSARTLGSPYNEQFF. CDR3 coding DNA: TGCAGTGCTAGAACCCTCGGATCCCCCTACAATGAGCAGTTCTTC.

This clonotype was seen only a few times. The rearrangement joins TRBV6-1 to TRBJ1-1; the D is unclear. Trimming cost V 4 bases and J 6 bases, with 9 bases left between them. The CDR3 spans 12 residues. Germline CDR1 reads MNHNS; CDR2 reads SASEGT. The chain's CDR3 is CASSGDWPEAFF. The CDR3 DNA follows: TGTGCCAGCAGTGGTGATTGGCCTGAAGCTTTCTTT.

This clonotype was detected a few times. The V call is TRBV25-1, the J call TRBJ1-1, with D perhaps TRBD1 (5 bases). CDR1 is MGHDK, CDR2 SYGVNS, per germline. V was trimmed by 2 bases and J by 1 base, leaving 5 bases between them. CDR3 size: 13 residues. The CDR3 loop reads CASSEGANTEAFF. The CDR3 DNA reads TGTGCCAGCAGTGAAGGGGCGAACACTGAAGCTTTCTTT.

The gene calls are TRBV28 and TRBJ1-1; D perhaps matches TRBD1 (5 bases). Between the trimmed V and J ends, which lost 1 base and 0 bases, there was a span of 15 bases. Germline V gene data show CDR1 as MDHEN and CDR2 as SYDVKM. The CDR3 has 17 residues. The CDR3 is CASSLFLQGMVNTEAFF. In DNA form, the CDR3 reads TGTGCCAGCAGTTTATTTCTCCAGGGAATGGTGAACACTGAAGCTTTCTTT. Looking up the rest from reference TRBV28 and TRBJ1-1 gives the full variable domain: DVKVTQSSRYLVKRTGEKVFLECVQDMDHENMFWYRQDPGLGLRLIYFSYDVKMKEKGDIPEGYSVSREKKERFSLILESASTNQTSMYLCASSLFLQGMVNTEAFFGQGTRLTVV.

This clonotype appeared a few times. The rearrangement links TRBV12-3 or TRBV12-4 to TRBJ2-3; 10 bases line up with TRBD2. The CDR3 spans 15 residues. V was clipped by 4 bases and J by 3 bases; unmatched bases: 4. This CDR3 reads CASSSWTSGTDTQYF. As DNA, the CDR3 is TGTGCCAGCAGTTCCTGGACTAGCGGAACAGATACGCAGTATTTT.

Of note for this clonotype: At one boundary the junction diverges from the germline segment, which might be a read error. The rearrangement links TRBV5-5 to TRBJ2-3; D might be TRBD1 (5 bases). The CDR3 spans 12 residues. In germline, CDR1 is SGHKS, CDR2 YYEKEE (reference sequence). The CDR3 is CASTLTEDTQYF. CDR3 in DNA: TGTGCCAGCACCTTGACAGAAGATACGCAGTATTTT.

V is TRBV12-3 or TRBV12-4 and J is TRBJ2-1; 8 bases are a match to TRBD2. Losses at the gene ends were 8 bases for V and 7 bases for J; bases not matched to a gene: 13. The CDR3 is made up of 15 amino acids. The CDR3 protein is CASGGGGGRLNEQFF. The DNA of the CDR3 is TGTGCCAGCGGTGGCGGGGGCGGGAGGTTGAATGAGCAGTTCTTC.

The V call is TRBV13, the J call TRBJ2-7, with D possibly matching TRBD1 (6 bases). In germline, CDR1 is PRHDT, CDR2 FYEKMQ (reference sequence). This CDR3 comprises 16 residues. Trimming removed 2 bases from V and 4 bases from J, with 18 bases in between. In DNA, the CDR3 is TGTGCCAGCAGCTTACCGACAGGAAAATTACCGTACGAGCAGTACTTC. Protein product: CASSLPTGKLPYEQYF.

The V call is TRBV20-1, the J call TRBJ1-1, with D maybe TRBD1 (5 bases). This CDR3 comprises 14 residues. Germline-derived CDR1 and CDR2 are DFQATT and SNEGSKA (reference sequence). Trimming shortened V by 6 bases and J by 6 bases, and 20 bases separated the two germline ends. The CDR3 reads CSAQVAGRSSEAFF. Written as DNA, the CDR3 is TGCAGTGCCCAAGTGGCAGGGAGGTCCTCTGAAGCTTTCTTT.

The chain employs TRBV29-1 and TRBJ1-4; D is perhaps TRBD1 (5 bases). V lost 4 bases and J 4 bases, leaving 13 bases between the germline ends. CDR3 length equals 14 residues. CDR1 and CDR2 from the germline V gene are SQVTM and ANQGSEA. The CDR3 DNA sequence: TGCAGCGTTGGGACCGGGGCCCGTAATGAAAAACTGTTTTTT. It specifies CSVGTGARNEKLFF.

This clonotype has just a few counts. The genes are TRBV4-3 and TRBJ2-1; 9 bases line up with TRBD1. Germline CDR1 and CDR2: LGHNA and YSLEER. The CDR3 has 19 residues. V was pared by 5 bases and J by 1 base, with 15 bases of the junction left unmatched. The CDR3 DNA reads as TGCGCCAGCAGCGGACAGGGGTTTGGTCGGGGGGCGTCCTACAATGAGCAGTTCTTC. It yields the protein CASSGQGFGRGASYNEQFF.

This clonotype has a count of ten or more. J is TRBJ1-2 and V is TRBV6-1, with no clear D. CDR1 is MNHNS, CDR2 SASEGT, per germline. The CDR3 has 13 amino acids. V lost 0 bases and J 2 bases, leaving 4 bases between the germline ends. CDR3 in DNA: TGTGCCAGCAGTGAAGCGGGGAACTATGGCTACACCTTC. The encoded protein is CASSEAGNYGYTF.

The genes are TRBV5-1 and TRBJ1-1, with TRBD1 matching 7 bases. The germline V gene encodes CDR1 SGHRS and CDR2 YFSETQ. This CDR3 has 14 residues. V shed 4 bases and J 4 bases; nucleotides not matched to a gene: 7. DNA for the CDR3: TGCGCCAGCAGCCCAGACAGGGCCCCCACTGAAGCTTTCTTT. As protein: CASSPDRAPTEAFF.

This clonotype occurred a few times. The CDR3 spells CASSFLGRRSPAYNEQFF. DNA of the CDR3: TGTGCCAGCAGCTTCCTAGGGCGACGTAGCCCCGCCTACAATGAGCAGTTCTTC. The J gene is TRBJ2-1, the V gene TRBV11-2; D ambiguous. V gave up 3 bases and J gave up 2 bases, with 20 bases separating them. This CDR3 is 18 amino acids long. Germline values: CDR1 SGHAT, CDR2 FQNNGV.

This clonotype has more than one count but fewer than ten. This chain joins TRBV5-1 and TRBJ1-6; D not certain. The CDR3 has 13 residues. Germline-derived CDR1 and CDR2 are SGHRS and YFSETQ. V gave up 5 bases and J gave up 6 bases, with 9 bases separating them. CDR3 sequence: CASRDEGNSPLHF. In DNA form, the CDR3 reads TGCGCCAGCAGGGATGAAGGTAATTCACCCCTCCACTTT.

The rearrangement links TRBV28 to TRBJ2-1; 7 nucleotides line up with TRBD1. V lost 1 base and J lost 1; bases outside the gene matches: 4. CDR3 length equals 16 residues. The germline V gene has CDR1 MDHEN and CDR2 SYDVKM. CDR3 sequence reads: CASSLSRRGSYNEQFF. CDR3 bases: TGTGCCAGCAGTTTATCGCGCAGGGGGTCCTACAATGAGCAGTTCTTC.